Listed below are T cell receptor beta chains from one sample, sequenced in a study of blood T cell repertoires in COVID-19. Sequencing was performed with immunoSEQ multiplex PCR; in TCRdb, only in-frame clones are kept and a portion is missing. The sample has about 170,000 clones, around 90% seen once. The sample consisted of peripheral blood. Receptor source: a woman older than 75 with COVID-19, enrolled during active disease. Both conserved end residues are part of each CDR3. D genes are given only for firm matches. Size tells how often a clone was seen (once, few, many) or the class of an expanded clone, and some rows leave it out.

cdr3_length | clone_size | d_call | j_call | v_call | cdr3_aa | cdr3_nt
22 | NA | TRBD2 | TRBJ2-2 | TRBV28 | CASSSLPGVGGRVGVNTGELFF | TGTGCCAGCAGTTCCCTGCCCGGTGTAGGCGGGAGGGTAGGTGTTAACACCGGGGAGCTGTTTTTT
13 | NA | TRBD1 | TRBJ2-7 | TRBV5-1 | CASSPDRGYEQYF | TGCGCCAGCAGCCCGGACAGGGGGTACGAGCAGTACTTC
15 | NA | NA | TRBJ2-1 | TRBV6-2/TRBV6-3 | CASSYGSSSYNEQFF | TGTGCCAGCAGTTACGGTAGCAGTTCCTACAATGAGCAGTTCTTC
15 | many | NA | TRBJ2-5 | TRBV9 | CASSVAFGESETQYF | TGTGCCAGCAGCGTAGCTTTCGGGGAGAGTGAGACCCAGTACTTC
14 | NA | NA | TRBJ2-7 | TRBV28 | CASIPWASSYEQYF | TGTGCCAGCATTCCCTGGGCGAGCTCCTACGAGCAGTACTTC
14 | NA | NA | TRBJ1-6 | TRBV19 | CASSRAGNNSPLHF | TGTGCCAGTAGTCGGGCAGGGAATAATTCACCCCTCCACTTT
16 | NA | TRBD1 | TRBJ2-3 | TRBV4-1 | CASSQPDREITDTQYF | TGCGCCAGCAGCCAACCGGACAGGGAAATCACAGATACGCAGTATTTT
14 | NA | TRBD1 | TRBJ1-4 | TRBV6-5 | CASRGTGEVEKLFF | TGTGCCAGCAGGGGGACAGGGGAGGTTGAAAAACTGTTTTTT
15 | once | TRBD2 | TRBJ2-1 | TRBV24-1 | CATSDSGLPRNEQFF | TGTGCCACCAGTGACTCGGGACTACCTAGGAATGAGCAGTTCTTC
15 | NA | NA | TRBJ2-4 | TRBV4-3 | CASSLGVTAKNIQYF | TGCGCCAGCAGCCTCGGGGTTACGGCCAAAAACATTCAGTACTTC
15 | NA | NA | TRBJ1-2 | TRBV5-6 | CASSLAGDIGYGYTF | TGTGCCAGCAGCTTGGCTGGGGACATTGGCTATGGCTACACCTTC
14 | NA | NA | TRBJ2-5 | TRBV28 | CASSLLWQKETQYF | TGTGCCAGCAGTTTATTATGGCAGAAAGAGACCCAGTACTTC
13 | NA | NA | TRBJ1-2 | TRBV6-1 | CASSEAPGYGYTF | TGTGCCAGCAGTGAAGCCCCGGGTTATGGCTACACCTTC
14 | NA | NA | TRBJ1-6 | TRBV6-2/TRBV6-3 | CASSYNRDTVTLHF | TGTGCCAGCAGTTACAACCGGGATACGGTTACCCTCCACTTT
11 | once | NA | TRBJ2-7 | TRBV28 | CASSFIGEQYF | TGTGCCAGCAGTTTTATCGGCGAGCAGTACTTC
16 | NA | NA | TRBJ1-1 | TRBV7-8 | CASSLVWGDSNTEAFF | TGTGCCAGCAGCTTAGTCTGGGGGGATTCGAACACTGAAGCTTTCTTT
15 | once | NA | TRBJ1-1 | TRBV19 | CASSMGSGDNAEAFF | TGTGCCAGTAGTATGGGTTCAGGGGACAACGCTGAAGCTTTCTTT
13 | NA | NA | TRBJ2-3 | TRBV7-2 | CASSVTRTDTQYF | TGTGCCAGCAGCGTGACTCGCACAGATACGCAGTATTTT
16 | NA | NA | TRBJ2-2 | TRBV5-1 | CASSLRDNANTGELFF | TGCGCCAGCAGCTTGAGGGACAACGCGAACACCGGGGAGCTGTTTTTT
16 | NA | TRBD2 | TRBJ2-1 | TRBV6-2/TRBV6-3 | CASSFGTSGGYNEQFF | TGTGCCAGCAGTTTCGGGACTAGCGGGGGGTACAATGAGCAGTTCTTC
16 | NA | TRBD1 | TRBJ1-4 | TRBV28 | CASSLATGEVVEKLFF | TGTGCCAGCAGTTTGGCTACAGGGGAAGTTGTTGAAAAACTGTTTTTT
15 | NA | TRBD2 | TRBJ2-1 | TRBV7-9 | CASSLYGLADNEQFF | TGTGCCAGCAGCTTATACGGACTAGCAGACAATGAGCAGTTCTTC
13 | NA | NA | TRBJ1-2 | TRBV18 | CASSPRQNYGYTF | TGTGCCAGCTCACCAAGACAGAACTATGGCTACACCTTC
14 | NA | TRBD2 | TRBJ2-1 | TRBV6-5 | CASIRAGAYNEQFF | TGTGCCAGCATACGGGCGGGGGCCTACAATGAGCAGTTCTTC
13 | NA | NA | TRBJ1-1 | TRBV18 | CASSPKVRGEAFF | TGTGCCAGCTCACCGAAGGTTAGGGGTGAAGCTTTCTTT
14 | NA | NA | TRBJ1-1 | TRBV19 | CASSTGLPGTEAFF | TGTGCCAGTAGTACCGGCCTACCGGGGACTGAAGCTTTCTTT
16 | NA | TRBD2 | TRBJ2-6 | TRBV14 | CASSQEGGYGANVLTF | TGTGCCAGCAGCCAAGAGGGGGGGTACGGGGCCAACGTCCTGACTTTC
15 | NA | NA | TRBJ2-6 | TRBV2 | CANRAPFSGANVLTF | TGTGCCAACAGGGCACCCTTCTCTGGGGCCAACGTCCTGACTTTC
13 | NA | NA | TRBJ2-7 | TRBV6-5 | CASSLDSTYEQYF | TGTGCCAGCAGTTTGGACAGCACCTACGAGCAGTACTTC
17 | NA | TRBD1 | TRBJ2-7 | TRBV29-1 | CSVEIGTRDSTSYEQYF | TGCAGCGTTGAAATAGGAACTCGGGACAGTACTTCCTACGAGCAGTACTTC
16 | NA | TRBD1 | TRBJ2-5 | TRBV28 | CASSLGDRGLGETQYF | TGTGCCAGCAGTTTAGGAGACAGGGGGCTCGGGGAGACCCAGTACTTC
14 | NA | NA | TRBJ1-1 | TRBV7-2 | CASMRGSMNTEAFF | TGTGCCAGCATGCGGGGTTCAATGAACACTGAAGCTTTCTTT
17 | NA | TRBD2 | TRBJ2-6 | TRBV28 | CASSLDLGGTGANVLTF | TGTGCCAGCAGTTTAGACCTCGGGGGGACTGGGGCCAACGTCCTGACTTTC
16 | NA | NA | TRBJ2-3 | TRBV6-5 | CASSYSGRGMTDTQYF | TGTGCCAGCAGTTACTCGGGCAGGGGCATGACAGATACGCAGTATTTT
14 | NA | NA | TRBJ1-2 | TRBV18 | CASSPGDINYGYTF | TGTGCCAGCTCACCGGGGGACATAAACTATGGCTACACCTTC
15 | NA | TRBD1 | TRBJ2-3 | TRBV18 | CASSLTGGHTDTQYF | TGTGCCAGCTCACTGACAGGGGGCCACACAGATACGCAGTATTTT
13 | NA | TRBD1 | TRBJ1-6 | TRBV7-2 | CASSTRDSWGLHF | TGTGCCAGCAGCACACGGGACAGTTGGGGGCTCCACTTT
14 | NA | NA | TRBJ2-3 | TRBV10-3 | CAIRNSRAGDTQYF | TGTGCCATCCGAAACTCGAGGGCCGGAGATACGCAGTATTTT
15 | NA | TRBD2 | TRBJ2-1 | TRBV7-8 | CASSPRGQTSGREFF | TGTGCCAGCAGCCCGCGGGGGCAGACTAGCGGGAGGGAGTTCTTC
15 | NA | TRBD1 | TRBJ1-6 | TRBV9 | CASSPRGQGDSPLHF | TGTGCCAGCAGCCCCCGGGGACAGGGTGATTCACCCCTCCACTTT
14 | NA | NA | TRBJ2-5 | TRBV6-1 | CASSETLVWETQYF | TGTGCCAGCAGTGAAACACTAGTTTGGGAGACCCAGTACTTC
13 | NA | NA | TRBJ1-5 | TRBV2 | CASSPTDSRPQHF | TGTGCCAGCAGTCCCACAGACAGTAGGCCCCAGCATTTT
13 | NA | NA | TRBJ2-7 | TRBV5-4 | CATGTEGTYEQYF | TGTGCAACCGGGACGGAGGGGACCTACGAGCAGTACTTC
13 | NA | NA | TRBJ1-4 | TRBV12-3/TRBV12-4 | CASSLETAEKLFF | TGTGCCAGCAGTTTAGAGACAGCTGAAAAACTGTTTTTT
13 | NA | TRBD1 | TRBJ2-3 | TRBV6-5 | CASSSGGPDTQYF | TGTGCCAGCAGCTCAGGGGGCCCAGATACGCAGTATTTT
15 | many | NA | TRBJ2-1 | TRBV28 | CASRGGRTNYNEQFF | TGTGCCAGCAGGGGGGGGCGCACTAACTACAATGAGCAGTTCTTC
16 | NA | TRBD2 | TRBJ2-1 | TRBV6-5 | CASSYSLAGKYNEQFF | TGTGCCAGCAGTTACAGCCTAGCGGGGAAATACAATGAGCAGTTCTTC
15 | NA | TRBD1 | TRBJ2-7 | TRBV19 | CASSMGRDRGYEQYF | TGTGCCAGTAGTATGGGCCGGGACAGGGGCTACGAGCAGTACTTC
16 | NA | TRBD2 | TRBJ2-3 | TRBV6-2/TRBV6-3 | CASSYPGLAETDTQYF | TGTGCCAGCAGTTATCCGGGACTAGCGGAGACAGATACGCAGTATTTT